This is a list of T cell receptor beta chains from one sample in a study of regulatory T cells in long-lasting Graves disease. MiXCR, run by TCRdb on the multiplex PCR reads, gives a single entry per CDR3 protein. The sample lists some 560,000 distinct CDR3 sequences, about 15% occurring once. Separately, the same data were catalogued under a study of T cells in Graves' hyperthyroidism and ophthalmopathy.

The specimen was peripheral blood mononuclear cells (PBMCs), collected at new diagnosis, from a patient treated with antithyroid drugs. The receptors stem from a middle-aged woman with Graves disease. CDR3s include the opening cysteine and the closing phenylalanine or tryptophan. D genes are given only for firm matches. Expanded clones get a size class; other rows say once, few or many, or leave the size out.

>few|TRBJ2-1|.|TRBV7-2
TGTGCCAGCAGCCTTCCGGAACAGTCCCTCTCCTACAATGAGCAGTTCTTC
CASSLPEQSLSYNEQFF
>few|TRBJ2-7|.|TRBV6-1
TGTGCCAGCAAGGTTCCAGGGACGAGCTCCGAGCAGTACTTC
CASKVPGTSSEQYF
>many|TRBJ2-1|TRBD2|TRBV7-8
TGTGCCAGCAGCTTAGCGCTGACTAGCGGGGGCCCCGAATTCTTC
CASSLALTSGGPEFF
>.|TRBJ1-1|.|TRBV6-2/TRBV6-3
TGTGCCAGCAGGGACCCTGGGAACACTGAAGCTTTCTTT
CASRDPGNTEAFF
>many|TRBJ1-1|.|TRBV27
TGTGCCAGCAGGATACAGGGTAACACTGAAGCTTTCTTT
CASRIQGNTEAFF
>many|TRBJ2-7|.|TRBV20-1
TGCAGTGCTAGCTCAGAGGGGGGGCCCTCCTACGAGCAGTACTTC
CSASSEGGPSYEQYF
>few|TRBJ1-2|.|TRBV6-5
TGTGCCAGCAGTTACTCTTCTGGATCCTATGGCCACACCTTC
CASSYSSGSYGHTF
>many|TRBJ2-7|TRBD1|TRBV20-1
TGCAGTGCTAGATCCCTGGACAGGGGAACCTACGAGCAGTACTTC
CSARSLDRGTYEQYF
>many|TRBJ1-3|.|TRBV28
TGTGCCAGCAGTCCCCCTTGGTTGGACACCATATATTTT
CASSPPWLDTIYF
>many|TRBJ1-1|.|TRBV2
TGTGCCAGCAATGCAGGACACCGGGTCACTGAAGCTTTCTTT
CASNAGHRVTEAFF
>.|TRBJ1-2|.|TRBV20-1
TGCAGTGCTCGAGACAGGCGGCGGATCCCTTTTAACTATGGCTACACCTTC
CSARDRRRIPFNYGYTF
>many|TRBJ1-4|.|TRBV6-1
TGTGCCAGCAGCCGTAGGGAGAATGAAAAACTGTTTTTT
CASSRRENEKLFF
>many|TRBJ2-3|TRBD2|TRBV7-9
TGTGCCAGCAGCTTATTCGTAGCGGGAGATACGCAGTATTTT
CASSLFVAGDTQYF
>.|TRBJ1-3|.|TRBV2
TGTGCCAGCACAGTCCTATCTGGAAACACCATATATTTT
CASTVLSGNTIYF
>.|TRBJ2-3|TRBD1|TRBV3-1
TGTGCCAGCAGCCCCGGACAGGGCGAGGGGGCAGATACGCAGTATTTT
CASSPGQGEGADTQYF
>few|TRBJ2-7|TRBD1|TRBV4-2
TGTGCCAGCAGCCCATCCGGGACAGGGGGAATCCGCGAGCAGTACTTC
CASSPSGTGGIREQYF
>once|TRBJ1-6|.|TRBV5-6
TGTGCCAGCAGCTTGGTTAGGGGTTTGAATTCACCCCTCCACTTT
CASSLVRGLNSPLHF
>many|TRBJ2-7|.|TRBV2
TGTGCCAGCAGTGAATCTGGCAGGGCCTACGAGCAGTACTTC
CASSESGRAYEQYF
>.|TRBJ2-7|TRBD1|TRBV9
TGTGCCAGCAGCATAGGGACAGGAGACTCCTACGAGCAGTACTTC
CASSIGTGDSYEQYF
>.|TRBJ2-5|.|TRBV29-1
TGCAGCGTTGAACGGCACAAGCTGGAGACCCAGTACTTC
CSVERHKLETQYF
>few|TRBJ1-2|TRBD1|TRBV5-8
TGTGCCAGCAGCTTGAGCCAGGGGGCTAACTATGGCTACACCTTC
CASSLSQGANYGYTF
>many|TRBJ1-1|.|TRBV3-1
TGTGCCAGCAGCCAAGAGGGGCCCACTGAAGCTTTCTTT
CASSQEGPTEAFF
>.|TRBJ1-1|.|TRBV6-2/TRBV6-3
TGTGCCAGCAGTTACTTACAGGGTGGCCTTGAAGCTTTCTTT
CASSYLQGGLEAFF
>.|TRBJ1-2|.|TRBV14
TGTGCCAGCAGCCCACCCGGAAACTTTAACTATGGCTACACCTTC
CASSPPGNFNYGYTF
>.|TRBJ1-1|.|TRBV12-3/TRBV12-4
TGTGCCAGCAGCAAAAGCGGGGTGGCCACTGAAGCTTTCTTT
CASSKSGVATEAFF
>.|TRBJ1-5|.|TRBV20-1
TGCAGTGCTTCCGAGGGGTGGCGCAATCAGCCCCAGCATTTT
CSASEGWRNQPQHF
>.|TRBJ2-3|.|TRBV5-1
TGCGCCAGCAGCTTGGTACTAGCAACATATAGCACAGATACGCAGTATTTT
CASSLVLATYSTDTQYF
>.|TRBJ2-2|.|TRBV7-9
TGTGCCAGCAGCTTCGACCCGTTACCCGGGGAGCTGTTTTTT
CASSFDPLPGELFF
>many|TRBJ1-1|.|TRBV5-1
TGCGCCAGCAGCTTTGCCGCCGCAAAAGTCACTGAAGCTTTCTTT
CASSFAAAKVTEAFF
>many|TRBJ2-1|TRBD1|TRBV2
TGTGCCAGCAGTGATCCAGGGGGCGGTATAGGGGAGCAGTTCTTC
CASSDPGGGIGEQFF
>few|TRBJ2-3|.|TRBV5-1
TGCGCCAGCAGGCCGACAGAGCAACGAACAGATACGCAGTATTTT
CASRPTEQRTDTQYF
>.|TRBJ2-7|.|TRBV29-1
TGCAGCGCACGGGACCTAGTGGAGCAGTACTTC
CSARDLVEQYF
>few|TRBJ2-2|.|TRBV28
TGTGCCAGCAGTTTATTTGGGACACCGAACACCGGGGAGCTGTTTTTT
CASSLFGTPNTGELFF
>few|TRBJ2-5|.|TRBV12-3/TRBV12-4
TGTGCCAGCAGCCAGGGACTCCGTGGGGAGACCCAGTACTTC
CASSQGLRGETQYF
>many|TRBJ2-3|.|TRBV7-9
TGTGCCAGCAGCTTCGTGGGGCCCACAGATACGCAGTATTTT
CASSFVGPTDTQYF
>many|TRBJ2-7|.|TRBV11-3
TGTGCCAGCAGCTCCTCTAGTAGCCCCTACGAGCAGTACTTC
CASSSSSSPYEQYF
>many|TRBJ2-3|.|TRBV5-1
TGCGCCAGCAACACGGGGACTAGCACAGATACGCAGTATTTT
CASNTGTSTDTQYF
>.|TRBJ1-6|.|TRBV6-1
TGTGCCAGCAGTGAACCAGCCTACCGGGGTCGGTGGAATAATTCACCCCTCCACTTT
CASSEPAYRGRWNNSPLHF
>many|TRBJ2-2|.|TRBV6-1
TGTGCCAGCAGTGAACAGGACGGCGCATACCACACCGGGGAGCTGTTTTTT
CASSEQDGAYHTGELFF
>few|TRBJ1-2|TRBD1|TRBV28
TGTGCCAGCAGTTTCGGGGACAGGGTGTACTATGGCTACACCTTC
CASSFGDRVYYGYTF
>many|TRBJ1-2|.|TRBV11-2
TGTGCCAGCAGCCCAATTGACGGGACAATCGAGGACTATGGCTACACCTTC
CASSPIDGTIEDYGYTF
>many|TRBJ2-2|.|TRBV3-1
TGTGCCAGCAGCCCCTCCCTCGGGGACACCGGGGAGCTGTTTTTT
CASSPSLGDTGELFF
>many|TRBJ2-1|TRBD1|TRBV10-3
TGTGCCATCAGTGAGTCGGGACAGGGTTCCTACAATGAGCAGTTCTTC
CAISESGQGSYNEQFF
>many|TRBJ1-5|.|TRBV30
TGTGCCTGGAGTGTTGAGGGAGGTCAGCCCCAGCATTTT
CAWSVEGGQPQHF
>many|TRBJ2-3|.|TRBV20-1
TGCAGTGCTAACCGGGCTAGGGCAGATACGCAGTATTTT
CSANRARADTQYF
>many|TRBJ2-3|TRBD1|TRBV24-1
TGTGCCACCAGTGAACCTCGACAGGGGGCCACAGATACGCAGTATTTT
CATSEPRQGATDTQYF
>.|TRBJ2-5|.|TRBV25-1
TGTGCCAGCAGACAACAGGGAAACCAAGAGACCCAGTACTTC
CASRQQGNQETQYF
>.|TRBJ2-3|TRBD1|TRBV5-1
TGCGCCAGCAGCTTGGGGGTAGGCAGGGGGCAACAAGATACGCAGTATTTT
CASSLGVGRGQQDTQYF
>many|TRBJ2-1|.|TRBV2
TGTGCCAGCAGTGGGGGCAGGGGCTACAATGAGCAGTTCTTC
CASSGGRGYNEQFF
>many|TRBJ1-3|.|TRBV7-6
TGTGCCAGCAGCCCCGCTCGGGAGACTGGAAACACCATATATTTT
CASSPARETGNTIYF
>many|TRBJ2-7|TRBD1|TRBV28
TGTGCCAGCAGTTTTGAACGGACAGGGGCGGGTGAGCAGTACTTC
CASSFERTGAGEQYF
>many|TRBJ1-5|.|TRBV6-5
TGTGCCAGCAGTTCGACGGTCCGAGGGACCCAGCATTTT
CASSSTVRGTQHF